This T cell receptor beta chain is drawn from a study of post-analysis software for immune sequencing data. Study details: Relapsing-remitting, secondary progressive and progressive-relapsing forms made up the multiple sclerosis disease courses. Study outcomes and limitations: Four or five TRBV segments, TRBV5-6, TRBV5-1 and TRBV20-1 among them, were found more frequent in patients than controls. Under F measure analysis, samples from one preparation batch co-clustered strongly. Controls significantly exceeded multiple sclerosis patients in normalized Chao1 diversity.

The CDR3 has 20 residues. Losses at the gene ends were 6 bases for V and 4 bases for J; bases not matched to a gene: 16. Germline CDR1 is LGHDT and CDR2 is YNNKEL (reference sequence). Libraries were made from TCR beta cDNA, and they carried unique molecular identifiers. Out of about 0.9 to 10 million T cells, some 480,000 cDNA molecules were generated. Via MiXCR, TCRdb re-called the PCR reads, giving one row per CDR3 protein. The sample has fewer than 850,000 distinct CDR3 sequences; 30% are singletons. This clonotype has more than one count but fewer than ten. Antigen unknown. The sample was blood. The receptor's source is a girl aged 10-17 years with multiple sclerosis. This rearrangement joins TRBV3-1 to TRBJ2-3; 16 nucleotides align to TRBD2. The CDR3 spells CASSLAGLAGGPGRADTQYF. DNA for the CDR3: TGTGCCAGCAGTCTAGCGGGACTAGCGGGGGGGCCCGGTAGGGCAGATACGCAGTATTTT.